The 9 T cell receptor beta chains presented below share a single source sample, sequenced in a study of blood T cell repertoires in COVID-19. The repertoire was sequenced with immunoSEQ multiplex PCR; TCRdb's copy has only in-frame clones and lacks some. In the table there are 300,000 or so clones, just under 90% of which are singletons. The material sequenced was PBMCs or T cells enriched from blood (not recorded which). These receptors were taken from a woman aged 50 to 60 who had been exposed to COVID-19.

The chain combines TRBV3-1 (or the pseudogene TRBV3-2) with TRBJ2-5, with a weak D call TRBD2 (7 bases). Germline CDR1 reads LGHDT; CDR2 reads YNNKEL (reference sequence). Trimming cost V 5 bases and J 4 bases, with 11 bases left between them. The CDR3 extends over 13 amino acids. The CDR3, as DNA: TGTGCCAGCAGCGAGGGGGGGCGAGAGACCCAGTACTTC. It yields the protein CASSEGGRETQYF.

The chain links TRBV21-1 to TRBJ1-6; TRBD1, as called in the table, went unchecked against the DNA. TRBV21-1 is a pseudogene segment. The CDR3 spans 18 residues. The CDR3 bases are TGTGCCAGCAAGGCCCGACAGGGACAGGGCCGGTATAATTCACCCCTCCACTTT. It specifies CASKARQGQGRYNSPLHF.

This rearrangement joins TRBV25-1 to TRBJ2-5; 7 nucleotides agree with TRBD2. The CDR3 consists of 15 residues. CDR1 is MGHDK and CDR2 is SYGVNS in the germline V gene. Trimming at V came to 5 bases and at J to 1 base, leaving 7 bases not matched to a gene. In DNA form, the CDR3 reads TGTGCCAGCAGTTACGGCGGGGGACTCCAAGAGACCCAGTACTTC. It is translated as CASSYGGGLQETQYF.

The chain uses TRBV19 and TRBJ2-6; possibly TRBD2 for D (5 bases). Germline loops: CDR1 LNHDA, CDR2 SQIVND (reference sequence). The CDR3 totals 16 residues. V was cut by 1 base and J by 0 bases, with 7 bases left in between. CDR3 residues: CASSIVEGSGANVLTF. In DNA, the CDR3 is TGTGCCAGTAGTATAGTTGAGGGCTCTGGGGCCAACGTCCTGACTTTC.

The chain recombines TRBV24-1 with TRBJ1-5; 7 bases match TRBD1. The CDR3 is 16 residues long. J was trimmed by 4 bases and V by 2 bases; bases with no gene match: 7. CDR1 KGHDR and CDR2 SFDVKD come from the germline V gene. The CDR3 reads CATSDSGAQGNQPQHF. The CDR3 DNA reads TGTGCCACCAGTGATTCAGGTGCACAGGGGAATCAGCCCCAGCATTTT.

The chain recombines TRBV27 with TRBJ1-2, with 7 bases aligning to TRBD1. The germline CDR1 and CDR2 sequences are MNHEY and SMNVEV (reference sequence). The length of the CDR3 is 14 residues. V lost 10 bases to trimming and J lost 4 bases; unmatched junction nucleotides: 12. CDR3 in DNA: TGTGCCACCCACAGGACAGGCGGTTTCTATGGCTACACCTTC. Encoded protein: CATHRTGGFYGYTF.

The V and J genes are TRBV7-9 and TRBJ1-4; weak D call: TRBD1 (5 bases). The CDR3 is 15 residues long. Trimming removed 5 bases at V and 8 bases at J, with 18 bases between. Germline assignment: CDR1 SEHNR and CDR2 FQNEAQ (reference sequence). CDR3 in amino acids: CASSPVSGLLEKLFF. As DNA, the CDR3 is TGTGCCAGCAGCCCTGTCTCGGGACTTTTAGAAAAACTGTTTTTT. The full variable domain, its missing parts supplied by reference TRBV7-9 and TRBJ1-4, is DTGVSQNPRHKITKRGQNVTFRCDPISEHNRLYWYRQTLGQGPEFLTYFQNEAQLEKSRLLSDRFSAERPKGSFSTLEIQRTEQGDSAMYLCASSPVSGLLEKLFFGSGTQLSVL.

The J gene is TRBJ2-5, the V gene TRBV28; D is uncertain. V shed 3 bases and J shed 4 bases, with 3 bases lying between them. Germline V lookup: CDR1 MDHEN, CDR2 SYDVKM. The CDR3 sequence is 11 residues long. The CDR3 DNA reads as TGTGCCAGCAGTTTTCGAGAGACCCAGTACTTC. The encoded protein is CASSFRETQYF.

This clone was counted a single time. The CDR3 reads CASSLVGSSYNEQFF. The DNA of the CDR3 is TGTGCCAGCAGCTTGGTGGGGAGCTCCTACAATGAGCAGTTCTTC. The chain couples TRBV5-4 to TRBJ2-1, with D maybe TRBD2 (5 bases). The CDR3 runs 15 residues. V lost 0 bases to trimming and J lost 0 bases, with 7 bases between them. CDR1 and CDR2 from the germline V gene are SGHNT and YYREEE (reference sequence).